This T cell receptor beta chain is drawn from a study of monozygotic twins with inflammatory bowel disease. The CDR3 length is 12 residues. Germline V lookup: CDR1 SQVTM, CDR2 ANQGSEA. Study-level findings and limits: Repertoire similarity did not differ between concordant and discordant twins, perhaps due to limited power.

Investigators extracted total RNA from whole blood and did not sort T cells. TCRdb derives one entry per CDR3 protein from the 5' RACE reads, leaving out DNA. The sample includes 150,000 or so distinct CDR3 sequences. Comment on this clonotype: The antigen remains unidentified.

The source of this sequence is a human donor with ulcerative colitis or Crohn's disease, or a healthy co-twin of an affected twin (not recorded which). The chain recombines TRBV29-1 with TRBJ1-1; the D gene TCRdb calls, TRBD1, cannot be checked with no DNA. Sequenced input: blood. This CDR3 is CSVTGAHTEAFF. Variable domain in full (rest from reference TRBV29-1 and TRBJ1-1): SAVISQKPSRDICQRGTSLTIQCQVDSQVTMMFWYRQQPGQSLTLIATANQGSEATYESGFVIDKFPISRPNLTFSTLTVSNMSPEDSSIYLCSVTGAHTEAFFGQGTRLTVV.